Below, 24 T cell receptor beta chains from the same sample are listed, as sequenced in a study of regulatory T cells in long-lasting Graves disease. Combining iRepertoire HTBI primers with Arm-PCR of CDR3 regions, the authors built TCR beta libraries. TCRdb passed the multiplex PCR reads through MiXCR, listing each CDR3 protein once. The sample yields roughly 300,000 distinct CDR3 sequences, roughly 21% seen once. Time point here: persistent/refractory GD, antithyroid drugs over 5 years with positive TRAb. The TCR library was made from RNA extracted from PBMCs. The material sequenced was peripheral blood mononuclear cells (PBMCs), taken when the disease was refractory, from a patient treated with antithyroid drugs. These receptors originate from a female donor with Graves disease.

The chain combines TRBV7-9 with TRBJ2-7; a weak D match, TRBD1 (5 bases). CDR3 length equals 17 residues. V dropped 0 bases and J dropped 4 bases, with 19 bases sitting between them. Germline V lookup: CDR1 SEHNR, CDR2 FQNEAQ (reference sequence). The CDR3 loop is CASSLALGRTSGYEQYF. CDR3 in DNA: TGTGCCAGCAGCTTAGCGCTCGGGCGGACATCTGGTTACGAGCAGTACTTC. Looking up the rest from reference TRBV7-9 and TRBJ2-7 gives the full variable domain: DTGVSQNPRHKITKRGQNVTFRCDPISEHNRLYWYRQTLGQGPEFLTYFQNEAQLEKSRLLSDRFSAERPKGSFSTLEIQRTEQGDSAMYLCASSLALGRTSGYEQYFGPGTRLTVT.

This clonotype was counted at least ten times. CDR3 nucleotides: TGTGCCAGCAGCTTAGTTCGAGAGACCCAGTACTTC. This translates into CASSLVRETQYF. The V and J genes are TRBV7-2 and TRBJ2-5; D remains unclear. The V gene's germline CDR1 is SGHTA and CDR2 FQGNSA. The CDR3 spans 12 residues. V shed 1 base and J shed 4 bases, with 4 bases lying between them.

This clonotype was seen repeatedly, ten times or more. The chain combines TRBV12-3 or TRBV12-4 with TRBJ1-2; D ambiguous. V lost 6 bases, J lost 6 bases, and 17 bases lay in between. This CDR3 comprises 14 residues. Written as DNA, the CDR3 is TGTGCCAGCAGCCGCGGGCCCCGTGGAGATGGCTACACCTTC. It translates to CASSRGPRGDGYTF.

The sample holds many counts of this clonotype. The V call is TRBV27, the J call TRBJ1-1; no clear D. V was pared by 6 bases and J by 6 bases, with 8 bases between. Germline assignment: CDR1 MNHEY and CDR2 SMNVEV (reference sequence). The CDR3 totals 11 residues. The CDR3 reads CASSGRAEAFF. The CDR3 DNA reads as TGTGCCAGCAGCGGGCGGGCTGAAGCTTTCTTT.

The DNA for the CDR3 is TGTGCCATCCGTGGAGGGAAAGGATCACCCCTCCACTTT. This encodes CAIRGGKGSPLHF. The chain joins TRBV10-3 to TRBJ1-6; unclear D gene. Germline lookup yields CDR1 ENHRY and CDR2 SYGVKD. This CDR3 has 13 residues. The V and J ends lost 8 bases and 10 bases respectively, with 15 bases between them.

In its sample, this clonotype was seen a few times. The chain recombines TRBV18 with TRBJ1-4; D call uncertain. CDR3 length: 16 amino acids. Germline V gene sequence: CDR1 KGHSH, CDR2 LQKENI. The V gene lost 1 base and the J gene lost 8 bases, with 17 bases spanning the gap. CDR3 region: CASSPLFVRSREKLFF. The CDR3 DNA reads as TGTGCCAGCTCACCACTTTTCGTCAGGTCGAGGGAAAAACTGTTTTTT. The full variable domain, completed using reference TRBV18 and TRBJ1-4, is NAGVMQNPRHLVRRRGQEARLRCSPMKGHSHVYWYRQLPEEGLKFMVYLQKENIIDESGMPKERFSAEFPKEGPSILRIQQVVRGDSAAYFCASSPLFVRSREKLFFGSGTQLSVL.

This clonotype was detected only once. The chain links TRBV4-3 to TRBJ1-1; the D is unclear. V was clipped by 4 bases and J by 7 bases, with 13 bases between them. Germline assignment: CDR1 LGHNA and CDR2 YSLEER. This CDR3 contains 13 residues. The CDR3 spells CASSLRGGSEAFF. The CDR3 DNA sequence: TGCGCCAGCAGCCTCCGAGGTGGGAGTGAAGCTTTCTTT.

In its sample, this clonotype was seen many times. The chain uses TRBV7-9 and TRBJ1-4; D is undetermined. V dropped 0 bases and J dropped 7 bases, with 9 bases sitting between them. The CDR3 length is 14 residues. In germline, CDR1 is SEHNR, CDR2 FQNEAQ (reference sequence). The DNA for the CDR3 is TGTGCCAGCAGCTTAGCGCTAGGTTCTGAAAAACTGTTTTTT. Protein sequence: CASSLALGSEKLFF. The whole variable domain, remainder taken from reference TRBV7-9 and TRBJ1-4, is DTGVSQNPRHKITKRGQNVTFRCDPISEHNRLYWYRQTLGQGPEFLTYFQNEAQLEKSRLLSDRFSAERPKGSFSTLEIQRTEQGDSAMYLCASSLALGSEKLFFGSGTQLSVL.

The chain carries TRBV6-2 or TRBV6-3 and TRBJ2-6, with 9 nucleotides matching TRBD1. The CDR3 loop spans 19 amino acids. Germline CDR1 and CDR2: MNHEY and SVGEGT. The ends lost 2 bases at V and 1 base at J; junction bases unmatched: 9. CDR3 coding DNA: TGTGCCAGCAGTTACCCCACAGGGGGCTTGGGGTCTGGGGCCAACGTCCTGACTTTC. Protein product: CASSYPTGGLGSGANVLTF.

A few counts support this clonotype. The chain recombines TRBV2 with TRBJ2-6; D gene ambiguous. Trimming took off 5 bases at V and 2 bases at J, with 10 bases between the two ends. The CDR3 has 15 amino acids. Germline values: CDR1 SNHLY, CDR2 FYNNEI. CDR3 loop: CASSYHSTGANVLTF. The CDR3 nucleotides read TGTGCCAGCAGTTACCACAGTACTGGGGCCAACGTCCTGACTTTC.

This clonotype was seen many times. The chain is built from TRBV20-1 and TRBJ1-1, with 9 bases fitting TRBD1. The germline CDR1 and CDR2 sequences are DFQATT and SNEGSKA (reference sequence). After removal of 0 bases from V and 4 bases from J, the junction contained 6 bases not matched to a gene. The CDR3 spans 15 residues. CDR3 in DNA: TGCAGTGCTAGAGATTTCGGGACAGGGATCACTGAAGCTTTCTTT. Translating gives CSARDFGTGITEAFF.

This clonotype was counted ten times or more. J is TRBJ2-4 and V is TRBV6-2 or TRBV6-3; D gene uncertain. V was trimmed by 6 bases and J by 9 bases, leaving 15 bases between them. The V gene's germline CDR1 is MNHEY and CDR2 SVGEGT. The CDR3 is made up of 13 amino acids. In nucleotides, the CDR3 is TGTGCCAGCAGCGAGGCCACATCAGGCATTCAGTACTTC. It is translated as CASSEATSGIQYF.

This clonotype turned up a few times. V is TRBV29-1 and J is TRBJ1-2, with 7 bases fitting TRBD1. CDR3 length: 14 residues. V was pared by 6 bases and J by 1 base, with 8 bases of the junction left unmatched. CDR1 is SQVTM and CDR2 is ANQGSEA in the germline V gene. The CDR3 DNA reads TGCAGCGTGGGCAAGGGGGCGGGTAACTATGGCTACACCTTC. It yields the protein CSVGKGAGNYGYTF.

The chain carries TRBV7-3 and TRBJ2-7; D possibly corresponds to TRBD1 (5 bases). The germline V gene has CDR1 SGHTA and CDR2 FQGTGA. Trimming stripped 6 bases from V and 4 bases from J, with 19 bases between. This CDR3 comprises 15 residues. CDR3 amino acids: CASRLQDPQGYEQYF. The DNA for the CDR3 is TGTGCCAGCAGATTACAGGACCCACAAGGATACGAGCAGTACTTC.

In its sample, this clonotype was seen many times. The chain employs TRBV6-1 and TRBJ1-1; D uncertain. From germline, CDR1 is MNHNS and CDR2 SASEGT. Deletions cut 6 bases from V and 3 bases from J, with 8 bases between. The CDR3 is 12 residues long. Here the CDR3 reads CASRRLDTEAFF. The DNA for the CDR3 is TGTGCCAGCAGGCGGCTGGACACTGAAGCTTTCTTT.

This clonotype occurred once. The V call is TRBV2, the J call TRBJ2-3, with a tentative D call TRBD2 (6 bases). CDR1 is SNHLY and CDR2 is FYNNEI in the germline V gene. The V end lost 4 bases, the J end lost 1 base, and 6 bases lay between the germline ends. There are 13 residues in the CDR3. In DNA, the CDR3 is TGTGCCAGCAGTGGGGAGGGCACAGATACGCAGTATTTT. Its translation: CASSGEGTDTQYF.

The rearrangement links TRBV6-5 to TRBJ2-3, with D perhaps TRBD2 (6 bases). CDR1 is MNHEY and CDR2 is SVGAGI in the germline V gene. The CDR3 runs to 16 residues. V dropped 0 bases and J dropped 4 bases, with 14 bases sitting between them. As DNA, the CDR3 is TGTGCCAGCAGTTACTCCCATGCGGGGCGCGCAGATACGCAGTATTTT. This encodes CASSYSHAGRADTQYF.

This clonotype was counted at least ten times. The V and J genes are TRBV12-3 or TRBV12-4 and TRBJ2-5, with 8 bases aligning to TRBD1. V lost 6 bases to trimming and J lost 3 bases; unmatched junction nucleotides: 12. This CDR3 region has 16 residues. CDR3 region: CASRNDRGPVEETQYF. The CDR3 coding sequence is TGTGCCAGCAGGAACGACAGGGGCCCCGTAGAAGAGACCCAGTACTTC.

J is TRBJ2-7 and V is TRBV6-5; TRBD1 matches at 10 bases. Per germline, CDR1 MNHEY and CDR2 SVGAGI. V was clipped by 2 bases and J by 4 bases; unmatched bases: 2. The CDR3 spans 14 residues. As DNA, the CDR3 is TGTGCCAGCAGTTACGACAGGGGGCTGTACGAGCAGTACTTC. Translating it yields CASSYDRGLYEQYF.

This clonotype was seen more than once but under ten times. V is TRBV5-1 and J is TRBJ2-7; the D gene is possibly TRBD2 (6 bases). The CDR3 has 18 amino acids. V lost 1 base and J 4 bases, leaving 24 bases between the germline ends. Germline V lookup: CDR1 SGHRS, CDR2 YFSETQ. The CDR3, as DNA: TGCGCCAGCAGCTTGAGTTTTTTCAGAACGGGGGTTCTATACGAGCAGTACTTC. It specifies CASSLSFFRTGVLYEQYF.

This clonotype was counted at least ten times. The genes are TRBV10-3 and TRBJ2-7, with D possibly matching TRBD1 (6 bases). The ends were cut back, 11 bases at V and 1 base at J, with 15 bases in the middle. This CDR3 is 13 amino acids long. Germline lookup yields CDR1 ENHRY and CDR2 SYGVKD. The CDR3 DNA reads as TGTGCCTCCGGACAGTTAACTTCCTACGAGCAGTACTTC. Protein product: CASGQLTSYEQYF.

The V call is TRBV11-2, the J call TRBJ2-7; D call uncertain. The CDR3 is 14 amino acids. Trimming stripped 5 bases from V and 2 bases from J, with 13 bases between. Germline assignment: CDR1 SGHAT and CDR2 FQNNGV. Here the CDR3 reads CASSQLTAPYEQYF. CDR3 nucleotides: TGTGCCAGCAGCCAATTGACGGCCCCCTACGAGCAGTACTTC.

This clonotype has at least ten counts. The chain carries TRBV6-5 and TRBJ2-5; D might be TRBD1 (5 bases). The CDR3 has 13 amino acids. The V gene lost 0 bases and the J gene lost 7 bases, with 9 bases spanning the gap. Germline lookup yields CDR1 MNHEY and CDR2 SVGAGI. This chain's CDR3 is CASSYSSQGTQYF. CDR3 in DNA: TGTGCCAGCAGTTACTCAAGCCAGGGGACCCAGTACTTC.

This clonotype was observed a single time. This chain links TRBV15 with TRBJ2-3, with D unresolved. Trimming took 5 bases from V and 5 from J, leaving 17 bases between them. CDR3 length equals 15 residues. Germline V lookup: CDR1 LNHNV, CDR2 YYDKDF (reference sequence). CDR3 residues: CATSYQGGSGDTQYF. The DNA for the CDR3 is TGTGCCACCAGCTACCAAGGTGGGTCCGGAGATACGCAGTATTTT.